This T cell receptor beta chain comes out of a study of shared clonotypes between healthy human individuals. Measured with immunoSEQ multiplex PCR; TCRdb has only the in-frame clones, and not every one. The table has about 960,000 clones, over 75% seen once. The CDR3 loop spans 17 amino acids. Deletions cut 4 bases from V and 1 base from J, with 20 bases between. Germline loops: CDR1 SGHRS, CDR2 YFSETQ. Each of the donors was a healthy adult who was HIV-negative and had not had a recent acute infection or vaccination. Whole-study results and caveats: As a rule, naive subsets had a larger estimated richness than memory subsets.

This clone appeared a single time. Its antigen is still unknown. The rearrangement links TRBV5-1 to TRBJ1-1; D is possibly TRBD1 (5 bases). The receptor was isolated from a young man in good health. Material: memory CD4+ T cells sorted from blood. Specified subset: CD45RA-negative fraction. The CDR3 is CASSHSTGGGTNTEAFF. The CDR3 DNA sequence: TGCGCCAGCAGCCACTCCACAGGAGGTGGGACGAACACTGAAGCTTTCTTT.